Reported below is one T cell receptor (beta chain). Its antigen is unidentified. The data were taken from a study of shared clonotypes between healthy human individuals. Study information: Per donor, three plates held CD4 naive cells, three held CD4 memory, two held CD8 naive and one held CD8 memory. Overall study findings and caveats: Among donors, clonotype sharing was expected to be affected by sequencing depth. Rarefaction revealed incomplete sorted-subset sequencing despite large depth. What limited the represented genetic and exposure-history diversity was the small number of donors.

J lost 2 bases, V lost 4 bases, and 7 bases had no gene match. Germline values: CDR1 SGHAT, CDR2 FQNNGV. The CDR3 runs 15 residues. Only in-frame clones appear in the TCRdb table, and some are missing; sequencing was by immunoSEQ multiplex PCR. The repertoire holds millions of clones, with roughly 94% as singletons. This receptor was identified in a man aged 18 to 35 in good health. The genes are TRBV11-2 and TRBJ2-7; TRBD1 agrees at 8 bases. The specimen was naive CD4+ T cells sorted from blood. Subset of the sample: CD45RA+ positively selected. The CDR3 sequence is CASSSNRGFAYEQYF. In DNA form, the CDR3 reads TGTGCCAGCAGCTCAAACAGGGGGTTTGCCTACGAGCAGTACTTC.